Below, 5 T cell receptor beta chains from the same sample are listed, as sequenced in a study of OX40 agonist ivuxolimab in advanced cancers. Libraries were prepared by immunoSEQ multiplex PCR; TCRdb keeps only in-frame clonotypes and omits some of them. The top ten clones hold about 5.9% of a sample with about 74,000 clones, over 80% of them seen once. The material was CD4+ or CD8+ T cells sorted from blood, obtained in a trial of the OX40 agonist ivuxolimab. The receptors derive from an adult with an advanced solid tumor such as melanoma, head and neck, liver or kidney cancer.

The chain recombines TRBV13 with TRBJ2-1; 7 nucleotides line up with TRBD2. V dropped 3 bases and J dropped 2; count of bases not matched to a gene: 10. Germline CDR1 PRHDT, CDR2 FYEKMQ (reference sequence). CDR3 length: 17 amino acids. CDR3 protein: CASSLYIAGPTYNEQFF. The CDR3 region has the DNA TGTGCCAGCAGCTTGTATATAGCGGGTCCCACCTACAATGAGCAGTTCTTC. The full variable domain, with the rest looked up from reference TRBV13 and TRBJ2-1, is AAGVIQSPRHLIKEKRETATLKCYPIPRHDTVYWYQQGPGQDPQFLISFYEKMQSDKGSIPDRFSAQQFSDYHSELNMSSLELGDSALYFCASSLYIAGPTYNEQFFGPGTRLTVL.

The chain recombines TRBV5-6 with TRBJ1-2; weak D call: TRBD1 (6 bases). Trimming pared 6 bases from V and 8 bases from J, leaving 20 bases between. The V gene's germline CDR1 is SGHDT and CDR2 YYEEEE. There are 14 residues in the CDR3. This CDR3 is CASIQSPGAWGYTF. The CDR3, as DNA: TGTGCCAGCATCCAATCCCCGGGGGCATGGGGCTACACCTTC.

The rearrangement uses TRBV27 and TRBJ1-2; possible D gene TRBD1, 5 bases. The CDR3 totals 18 residues. From germline, CDR1 is MNHEY and CDR2 SMNVEV (reference sequence). V was shortened by 4 bases and J by 4 bases, with 25 bases between the two germline ends. CDR3 bases: TGTGCCAGCAGTTCAACTGGGGCAGGCATTTGGCTTGGCTATGGCTACACCTTC. Its translation: CASSSTGAGIWLGYGYTF.

J is TRBJ1-5 and V is TRBV27; D is uncertain. This CDR3 spans 15 amino acids. Germline assignment: CDR1 MNHEY and CDR2 SMNVEV (reference sequence). Trimming took off 3 bases at V and 4 bases at J, with 13 bases between the two ends. CDR3 coding DNA: TGTGCCAGCAGTTTGATGGCGGGGAGGAATCAGCCCCAGCATTTT. It is translated as CASSLMAGRNQPQHF.

The chain has TRBV4-1 and TRBJ1-1, with no clear D. V lost 3 bases, J lost 11 bases, and 13 bases lay in between. Per the germline V gene, CDR1 is MGHRA and CDR2 is YSYEKL. The CDR3 is made up of 12 amino acids. This CDR3 reads CASSQENLRAFF. In nucleotides, the CDR3 is TGCGCCAGCAGCCAGGAAAACCTCCGGGCTTTCTTT.